This T cell receptor beta chain was sequenced in a study of CD8+ T cells in alopecia areata. About the research overall: Treated patients were given oral tofacitinib, which was dosed at 5 to 10 mg twice daily. For 6 to 18 months, tofacitinib was taken, and 6 months off drug followed. Study outcomes and limitations: Lesional scalp, notably in alopecia totalis/universalis, had clonality above that of normal scalp.

On this clone: Its antigen is unidentified.

Trimming pared 1 base from V and 3 bases from J, leaving 7 bases between. Germline CDR1 and CDR2: SGHAT and FQNNGV. The CDR3 sequence is 13 residues long. Once RNA had been extracted, it was reverse transcribed into cDNA to act as the sequencing template. Profiled with immunoSEQ multiplex PCR; TCRdb holds only in-frame clones, not every one. The table records roughly 250,000 clones, about two thirds of them present only once. Peripheral blood and lesional scalp punch biopsies were taken from alopecia areata patients. The sequencing used CD4+ T cells sorted from blood, collected at week 0. The chain is built from TRBV11-2 and TRBJ2-7; perhaps TRBD2 as D (5 bases). The clonotype comes from a human donor with alopecia areata. CDR3 loop: CASSLGEIYEQYF. For the CDR3, the DNA is TGTGCCAGCAGCTTAGGGGAGATCTACGAGCAGTACTTC.